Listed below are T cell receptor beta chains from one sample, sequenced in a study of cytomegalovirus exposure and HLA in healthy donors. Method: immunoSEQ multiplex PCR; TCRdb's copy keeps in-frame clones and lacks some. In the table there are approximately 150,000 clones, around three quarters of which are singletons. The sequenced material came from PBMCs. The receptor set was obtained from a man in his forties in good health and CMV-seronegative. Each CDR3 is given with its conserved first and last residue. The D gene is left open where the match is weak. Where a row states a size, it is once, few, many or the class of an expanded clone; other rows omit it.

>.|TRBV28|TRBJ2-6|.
CASSSAGGAGANGLTF
TGTGCCAGCAGTTCGGCTGGTGGGGCTGGGGCCAACGGCCTGACTTTC
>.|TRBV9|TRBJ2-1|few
CASSTPTGRNEQFF
TGTGCCAGCAGCACCCCGACAGGGAGGAATGAGCAGTTCTTC
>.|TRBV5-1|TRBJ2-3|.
CASSAGGKTDTQYF
TGCGCCAGCAGCGCCGGGGGTAAAACAGATACGCAGTATTTT
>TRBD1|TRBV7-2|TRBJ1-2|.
CASSPNRQGAGYGYTF
TGTGCCAGCAGCCCGAACCGACAGGGGGCCGGCTATGGCTACACCTTC
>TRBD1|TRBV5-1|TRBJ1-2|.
CASSLSGQAGGYTF
TGCGCCAGCAGCTTGTCCGGACAGGCAGGGGGCTACACCTTC
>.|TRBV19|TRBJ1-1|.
CASSLAGANTEAFF
TGTGCCAGTTCACTCGCAGGGGCGAACACTGAAGCTTTCTTT
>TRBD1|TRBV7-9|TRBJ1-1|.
CASSLGRQGVNTEAFF
TGTGCCAGCAGCTTGGGGCGACAGGGAGTGAACACTGAAGCTTTCTTT
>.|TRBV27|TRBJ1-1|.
CASSNPGGSEAFF
TGTGCCAGCAGTAATCCCGGGGGGTCTGAAGCTTTCTTT
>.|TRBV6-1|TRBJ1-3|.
CASSEGGEGSGNTIYF
TGTGCCAGCAGTGAAGGGGGGGAGGGGTCAGGAAACACCATATATTTT
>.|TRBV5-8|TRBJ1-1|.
CASSLAQGAGKGTEAFF
TGTGCCAGCAGCTTGGCCCAGGGTGCCGGTAAGGGGACTGAAGCTTTCTTT
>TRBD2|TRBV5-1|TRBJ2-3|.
CASSSLAGVSTDTQYF
TGCGCCAGCAGCTCCCTAGCGGGAGTGAGCACAGATACGCAGTATTTT
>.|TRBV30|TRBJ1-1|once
CACSGALLDTEAFF
TGTGCCTGCTCAGGGGCCCTCCTGGACACTGAAGCTTTCTTT
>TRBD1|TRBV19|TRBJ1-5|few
CASSLTGTGDYSNQPQHF
TGTGCCAGTAGCTTAACCGGGACAGGCGACTATAGCAATCAGCCCCAGCATTTT
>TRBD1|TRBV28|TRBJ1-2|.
CASSLRTGNYGYTF
TGTGCCAGCAGTTTAAGGACAGGGAACTATGGCTACACCTTC
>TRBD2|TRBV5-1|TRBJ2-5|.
CASSLSGSLEETQYF
TGCGCCAGCAGCTTAAGCGGGAGTTTGGAAGAGACCCAGTACTTC
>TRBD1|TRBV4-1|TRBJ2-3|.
CASTLGGYTDTQYF
TGCGCCAGCACCCTAGGGGGCTACACAGATACGCAGTATTTT
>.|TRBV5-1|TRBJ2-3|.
CASRPTVSTDTQYF
TGCGCCAGCAGACCGACAGTAAGCACAGATACGCAGTATTTT
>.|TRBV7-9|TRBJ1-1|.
CSSSPAVGTLATEAFF
TGTTCCAGCAGCCCGGCAGTTGGTACTTTAGCCACTGAAGCTTTCTTT
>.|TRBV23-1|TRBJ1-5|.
CASSQSSMERKKRDQPQHF
TGCGCCAGCAGTCAATCGTCCATGGAGCGAAAAAAGAGGGATCAGCCCCAGCATTTT
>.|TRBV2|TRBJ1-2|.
CASSISGESYGYTF
TGTGCCAGCAGCATCTCAGGGGAAAGCTATGGCTACACCTTC
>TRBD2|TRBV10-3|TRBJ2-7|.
CASRLAGAYEQYF
TGTGCCAGCCGACTAGCGGGAGCCTACGAGCAGTACTTC
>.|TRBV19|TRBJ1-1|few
CASITQMNTEAFF
TGTGCCAGTATAACACAGATGAACACTGAAGCTTTCTTT
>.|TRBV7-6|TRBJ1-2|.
CASSLSGDGYTF
TGTGCCAGCAGCTTATCAGGGGACGGCTACACCTTC
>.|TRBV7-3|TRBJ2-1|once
CASSLLTGLGSDEQFF
TGTGCCAGCAGCTTATTGACAGGGCTCGGGAGCGATGAGCAGTTCTTC
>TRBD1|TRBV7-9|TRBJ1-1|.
CASSKGQGGTEAFF
TGTGCCAGCAGCAAAGGACAGGGGGGGACTGAAGCTTTCTTT
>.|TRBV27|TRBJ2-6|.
CASRDFGANVLTF
TGTGCCAGCAGGGACTTTGGGGCCAACGTCCTGACTTTC
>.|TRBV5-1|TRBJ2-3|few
CASSFRGTDTQYF
TGCGCCAGCAGCTTCCGAGGGACAGATACGCAGTATTTT
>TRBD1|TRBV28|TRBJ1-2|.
CASSHGQAWTF
TGTGCCAGCAGTCACGGACAGGCTTGGACCTTC
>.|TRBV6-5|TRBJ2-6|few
CASSYYRSGANGLTF
TGTGCCAGCAGTTACTACAGGTCTGGGGCCAACGGCCTGACTTTC
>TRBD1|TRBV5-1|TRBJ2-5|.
CASSFGTGGPQGSQYF
TGCGCCAGCAGCTTCGGGACAGGGGGCCCTCAAGGGAGCCAGTACTTC
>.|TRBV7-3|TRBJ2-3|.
CASSLNPGHSGDTQYF
TGTGCCAGCAGCTTAAACCCGGGACACAGCGGAGATACGCAGTATTTT
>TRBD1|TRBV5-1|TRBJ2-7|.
CASSEGQGFYEQYF
TGCGCCAGCAGCGAGGGACAGGGGTTCTACGAGCAGTACTTC
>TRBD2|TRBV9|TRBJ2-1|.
CASSVRLAGYNEQFF
TGTGCCAGCAGCGTGAGACTAGCGGGGTACAATGAGCAGTTCTTC
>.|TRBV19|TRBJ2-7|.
CASSIAGKIDEQYF
TGTGCCAGTAGTATAGCGGGGAAGATCGACGAGCAGTACTTC